The sequence of this T cell receptor beta chain was determined in a study of T cells in Graves' hyperthyroidism and ophthalmopathy. This clonotype was counted between two and nine times. CDR1 is SGHRS, CDR2 YFSETQ, per germline. J was trimmed by 6 bases and V by 3 bases; bases with no gene match: 8. The CDR3 length is 15 residues. What was amplified from RNA transcripts were TCR beta CDR3 regions. HTBI primers drove first-round RT-PCR of the TCR CDR3. From the multiplex PCR reads, TCRdb called clonotypes with MiXCR, one entry per CDR3 protein. The top ten clones hold about two fifths of a sample with fewer than 350,000 distinct CDR3 sequences, roughly a fifth of them seen once.

Sequencing was carried out using blood. This receptor was taken from a man over 45 with Graves' ophthalmopathy. This chain links TRBV5-1 with TRBJ2-1; TRBD1 agrees at 8 bases. The DNA for the CDR3 is TGCGCCAGCAGCTCGACCGGGACAGGCTTCAATGAGCAGTTCTTC. The encoded protein is CASSSTGTGFNEQFF.